This T cell receptor beta chain is from a study of blood T cells in healthy people across ages. Overall study: Using template switching, researchers captured about one barcoded beta molecule for each two T cells.

Broader study findings: Higher naive T cell percentage went strongly together with higher TCR beta diversity. The diversity estimates, figures obtained from one million T cells, were considered underestimates. The fall in TCR beta diversity per million T cells was roughly linear with age.

The CDR3 contains 14 residues. Germline CDR1 and CDR2: KGHSH and LQKENI. Turning to this clonotype: The antigen remains unidentified. One end of the junction is discordant with germline, which a read error may explain.

Using a J-beta primer mix together with a sample-barcoded 5' primer, a second PCR was run for roughly 7 to 12 cycles. TCRdb independently ran MiXCR on the 5' RACE reads; one entry per CDR3 protein. In the table there are around 870,000 distinct CDR3 sequences, 29% of which are singletons. Sample: blood. The V and J genes are TRBV18 and TRBJ1-1, with 7 bases aligning to TRBD1. This receptor was taken from a woman at least 80 years old in good health. CDR3 sequence: CASTQGNLNAEAFF. CDR3 nucleotides: TGTGCCAGCACACAGGGGAATCTGAACGCTGAAGCTTTCTTT.